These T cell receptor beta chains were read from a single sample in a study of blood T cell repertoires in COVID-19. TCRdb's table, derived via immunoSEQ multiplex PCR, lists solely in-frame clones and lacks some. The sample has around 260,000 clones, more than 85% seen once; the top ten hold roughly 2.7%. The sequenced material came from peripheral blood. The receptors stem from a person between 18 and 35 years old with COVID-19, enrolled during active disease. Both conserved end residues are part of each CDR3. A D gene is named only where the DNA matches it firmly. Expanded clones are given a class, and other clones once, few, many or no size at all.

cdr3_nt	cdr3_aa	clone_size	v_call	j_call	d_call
TGTGCCAGCAGCCCATGGGAGGCCACGGAATGGGAGACCCAGTACTTC	CASSPWEATEWETQYF	NA	TRBV3-1/TRBV3-2	TRBJ2-5	NA
TGTGCCAGCAGCCAAAGACTAGCGGCAACAGATACGCAGTATTTT	CASSQRLAATDTQYF	NA	TRBV3-1/TRBV3-2	TRBJ2-3	TRBD2
TGTGCCAGCAGTTCTAACAGGGATGGGGAGCAGTACTTC	CASSSNRDGEQYF	NA	TRBV6-5	TRBJ2-7	NA
TGTGCCAGCCGAACGGGGTCTACATTTTCACCCCTCCACTTT	CASRTGSTFSPLHF	NA	TRBV6-5	TRBJ1-6	NA
TGCAGTGCACCGGCACTAGCGGGAGACCTCTTC	CSAPALAGDLF	once	TRBV20-1	TRBJ2-1	TRBD2
TGCGCCAGCAGCTCCCTAGCGGGAGACTGGAGTGAGCAGTACTTC	CASSSLAGDWSEQYF	NA	TRBV5-1	TRBJ2-7	TRBD2
TGTGCCACCAGTGACTCGACAGGGGGTGGGGAGACCCAGTACTTC	CATSDSTGGGETQYF	NA	TRBV24-1	TRBJ2-5	TRBD1
TGTGCCAGCAGTCTTGACAGTGCAACTAATGAAAAACTGTTTTTT	CASSLDSATNEKLFF	NA	TRBV6-6	TRBJ1-4	NA
TGCAGTGCTAGTTTTAGAGGGAACACCGGGGAGCTGTTTTTT	CSASFRGNTGELFF	NA	TRBV20-1	TRBJ2-2	NA
TGTGCCAGCAGCGGCGGCCGAGCGAACACCATATATTTT	CASSGGRANTIYF	once	TRBV7-2	TRBJ1-3	NA
TGTGCCAGCAGCTTAGTGGGGGGAAATCAGCCCCAGCATTTT	CASSLVGGNQPQHF	NA	TRBV11-2	TRBJ1-5	NA
TGTGCCAGCAGCCTCAGGGGCGGCACAGATACGCAGTATTTT	CASSLRGGTDTQYF	NA	TRBV7-9	TRBJ2-3	NA
TGTGCCAGCAGCTACGGTAGCACAGATACGCAGTATTTT	CASSYGSTDTQYF	NA	TRBV7-9	TRBJ2-3	NA
TGTGCCAGCAGCTTAAACGAGGGCGCGAACACCGGGGAGCTGTTTTTT	CASSLNEGANTGELFF	NA	TRBV7-9	TRBJ2-2	NA
TGTGCCAGCAGTCCACACCCTCTTGAAGCTTTCTTT	CASSPHPLEAFF	NA	TRBV28	TRBJ1-1	NA
TGTGCCAGCAGTGAAGCGGCGGGACAGTCCTACGAGCAGTACTTC	CASSEAAGQSYEQYF	NA	TRBV2	TRBJ2-7	NA
TGTGCCAGCAGTTTCCGGGACAGATATAATTCACCCCTCCACTTT	CASSFRDRYNSPLHF	NA	TRBV27	TRBJ1-6	TRBD1
TGTGCCAGCAGCTTAGCTATCCGACTATCGAACACCGGGGAGCTGTTTTTT	CASSLAIRLSNTGELFF	NA	TRBV7-2	TRBJ2-2	NA
TGTGCCAGCAGCCCCGGGGGGGGGACTTTCGGCAATCAGCCCCAGCATTTT	CASSPGGGTFGNQPQHF	NA	TRBV9	TRBJ1-5	NA
TGTGCCAGCTCACCACCCGGACAGGGAGCATCAGATACGCAGTATTTT	CASSPPGQGASDTQYF	NA	TRBV18	TRBJ2-3	TRBD1
TGCACCAGCAGCCAAGATCGTCGCGAAGATGGCTACACCTTC	CTSSQDRREDGYTF	once	TRBV1	TRBJ1-2	NA
TGTGCCAGCAGCTACCAAGGGCGGGGCTACGAGCAGTACTTC	CASSYQGRGYEQYF	NA	TRBV6-5	TRBJ2-7	NA
TGTGCCAGCAGCTTGGGTCTTTACTCTGGAAACACCATATATTTT	CASSLGLYSGNTIYF	NA	TRBV5-6	TRBJ1-3	NA
TGTGCCAGCTCCCGGGACGGGAGCTCCTACGAGCAGTACTTC	CASSRDGSSYEQYF	NA	TRBV6-5	TRBJ2-7	NA
TGCGCCAGCAGCCAAGATCAGAGACTAGCGGGGAATTACGAGCAGTACTTC	CASSQDQRLAGNYEQYF	NA	TRBV4-1	TRBJ2-7	TRBD2
TGTGCCATCAGCGAAAGGGGAACCACTGAAGCTTTCTTT	CAISERGTTEAFF	NA	TRBV10-3	TRBJ1-1	NA
TGTGCCAGCAGCTTAGGTGCGGGACTTTCCTACGAGCAGTACTTC	CASSLGAGLSYEQYF	NA	TRBV7-6	TRBJ2-7	NA
TGCGCCAGCAGCTTACTAGCGAGCTCCTACAATGAGCAGTTCTTC	CASSLLASSYNEQFF	NA	TRBV5-1	TRBJ2-1	TRBD2
TGTGCCAGCAGCCCCACTAGCGGAGAGCAGTTCTTC	CASSPTSGEQFF	once	TRBV7-3	TRBJ2-1	TRBD2
TGTGCCAGCAGTTTATCCGGTACTAGCGGGAGTTTCGAGCAGTACTTC	CASSLSGTSGSFEQYF	NA	TRBV27	TRBJ2-7	TRBD2
TGTGCCAGCAGCCAAGGAGGAGGCCCCCAGCATTTT	CASSQGGGPQHF	NA	TRBV3-1/TRBV3-2	TRBJ1-5	NA
TGTGCCAGCAGCTTAGTGTCAGATAATGAAAAACTGTTTTTT	CASSLVSDNEKLFF	NA	TRBV5-6	TRBJ1-4	NA
TGTGCCAGCAGCGTGCGGGCCGAAAGCTCCTACGAGCAGTACTTC	CASSVRAESSYEQYF	NA	TRBV21-1	TRBJ2-7	NA
TGTGCCAGTAGTATCGCTAGCGGGAGGTACGAGCAGTACTTC	CASSIASGRYEQYF	NA	TRBV19	TRBJ2-7	TRBD2
TGTGCCAGTACTACAGGGGGCGCAGATACGCAGTATTTT	CASTTGGADTQYF	NA	TRBV19	TRBJ2-3	TRBD1
TGTGCCACCGGGGAGGGGACCCTAGCCAAAAACATTCAGTACTTC	CATGEGTLAKNIQYF	NA	TRBV27	TRBJ2-4	TRBD2
TGTGCCAGCAGCTCCAAGACAGACCCTGGAAACACCATATATTTT	CASSSKTDPGNTIYF	NA	TRBV7-8	TRBJ1-3	NA
TGTGCCAGCAGGACCGGGACAGGGAATTCCGGGGAGCTGTTTTTT	CASRTGTGNSGELFF	NA	TRBV27	TRBJ2-2	TRBD1
TGTGCCACCAGTGCCTATGATGATGAGCAGTTCTTC	CATSAYDDEQFF	NA	TRBV24-1	TRBJ2-1	NA
TGTGCCAGCAGCCCCCGGGACAGGGTAGAAGGGATTCAGTACTTC	CASSPRDRVEGIQYF	NA	TRBV6-5	TRBJ2-4	TRBD1
TGTGCCACCAGCAGAGATCCACGGGTTGGCACAGATACGCAGTATTTT	CATSRDPRVGTDTQYF	NA	TRBV15	TRBJ2-3	NA
TGCGCCAGCCCTAGCAGAGATTCAGATACGCAGTATTTT	CASPSRDSDTQYF	once	TRBV5-1	TRBJ2-3	NA
TGCGCCAGCAGCTTGTCTAGCTCCGAGCAGTACTTC	CASSLSSSEQYF	NA	TRBV5-1	TRBJ2-7	NA
TGTGCCAGCAGCTTACTGGACACTCCGTTTGGGACCCAGTACTTC	CASSLLDTPFGTQYF	NA	TRBV7-2	TRBJ2-5	NA
TGTGCCAGCAGCTTAGCCGCCGGGACACCTCAAGAGACCCAGTACTTC	CASSLAAGTPQETQYF	once	TRBV7-7	TRBJ2-5	NA
TGTGCCAGTAGTATAGGGACTAGCGGCTACGAGCAGTACTTC	CASSIGTSGYEQYF	NA	TRBV19	TRBJ2-7	TRBD2
TGTGCCAGCAGCTTAATGGATTCGGCGACAGGGTACGCTAATGAAAAACTGTTTTTT	CASSLMDSATGYANEKLFF	NA	TRBV7-9	TRBJ1-4	TRBD1
TGCGCCAGCAGTGAGTCCGACGGGAATACGCAGTATTTT	CASSESDGNTQYF	NA	TRBV10-2	TRBJ2-3	NA
TGTGCCAGCAGCTTAGGAGTATCTGGAAACACCATATATTTT	CASSLGVSGNTIYF	NA	TRBV7-6	TRBJ1-3	NA
TGTGCCAGCAGTCCGGGAACCCATGAGCAGTTCTTC	CASSPGTHEQFF	NA	TRBV12-3/TRBV12-4	TRBJ2-1	NA
TGCGCCAGCAGCTTGGACGGGAATAATGAAAAACTGTTTTTT	CASSLDGNNEKLFF	once	TRBV5-1	TRBJ1-4	NA
TGTGCCAGCAGTGAGCAAAGCAGGGTGAACACTGAAGCTTTCTTT	CASSEQSRVNTEAFF	NA	TRBV6-1	TRBJ1-1	NA
TGTGCCAGCAGCGTAGGGTCTCAGGGCTATGGCTACACCTTC	CASSVGSQGYGYTF	NA	TRBV9	TRBJ1-2	NA
TGCGCCAGCAGCCAAGAAGTTAGCGGGAGCGACGAGCAGTACTTC	CASSQEVSGSDEQYF	NA	TRBV4-3	TRBJ2-7	TRBD2
TGTGCCTGGAAGCAGGGGGAGCGCATTAGCACAGATACGCAGTATTTT	CAWKQGERISTDTQYF	NA	TRBV30	TRBJ2-3	TRBD1
TGCGCCAGCAGTGGACTAGCGGGAGAGGGCTCCTACAATGAGCAGTTCTTC	CASSGLAGEGSYNEQFF	NA	TRBV5-1	TRBJ2-1	TRBD2
TGTGCCAGCAGCTTGGAGGCCAGGAGGGACACCGGGGAGCTGTTTTTT	CASSLEARRDTGELFF	NA	TRBV5-5	TRBJ2-2	NA
TGTGCCAGCAGTACGACAGGGTCCGGGGAGCTGTTTTTT	CASSTTGSGELFF	NA	TRBV12-3/TRBV12-4	TRBJ2-2	TRBD1
TGCGCCAGCAGCCAAGATTCCGGGGAAGACACTGAAGCTTTCTTT	CASSQDSGEDTEAFF	once	TRBV4-3	TRBJ1-1	NA
TGTGCCAGCAGCCCCCGGAGCAATCAGCCCCAGCATTTT	CASSPRSNQPQHF	NA	TRBV28	TRBJ1-5	NA